The 19 T cell receptor beta chains below come from one sample, sequenced in a study of blood T cell repertoires in COVID-19. Here immunoSEQ multiplex PCR was the method, and the copy in TCRdb shows in-frame clones only, minus some. The data contain 150,000 to 200,000 clones, less than 90% of them singletons. Sequencing was done on a sample of peripheral blood. Receptors were obtained from a man aged 65-85 years with active or convalescent COVID-19.

The CDR3 sequence: CATSPGGLPYEQYF. The CDR3 nucleotides read TGTGCCACCTCCCCGGGGGGCCTCCCCTACGAGCAGTACTTC. The V gene is TRBV24-1, the J gene TRBJ2-7, with a weak D call TRBD2 (7 bases). This CDR3 has 14 amino acids. Germline CDR1 KGHDR, CDR2 SFDVKD. Trimming took 9 bases from V and 2 from J, leaving 16 bases between them.

The chain links TRBV30 to TRBJ1-1, with D possibly matching TRBD1 (6 bases). Germline CDR1 reads GTSNPN; CDR2 reads SVGIG (reference sequence). The CDR3 runs 14 residues. V was trimmed by 5 bases and J by 1 base, leaving 14 bases between them. CDR3 sequence reads: CAWDAGARNTEAFF. CDR3 in DNA: TGTGCCTGGGACGCGGGGGCGCGGAACACTGAAGCTTTCTTT.

This chain links TRBV11-3 with TRBJ2-1, with TRBD2 matching over 7 bases. Germline-derived CDR1 and CDR2 are SGHNT and YENEEA. J was trimmed by 10 bases and V by 4 bases; bases with no gene match: 1. CDR3 length equals 11 residues. This CDR3 is CASSWGGEQFF. The CDR3 DNA follows: TGTGCCAGCAGCTGGGGGGGGGAGCAGTTCTTC. The full variable domain, with the rest looked up from reference TRBV11-3 and TRBJ2-1, is EAGVVQSPRYKIIEKKQPVAFWCNPISGHNTLYWYLQNLGQGPELLIRYENEEAVDDSQLPKDRFSAERLKGVDSTLKIQPAELGDSAVYLCASSWGGEQFFGPGTRLTVL.

This clone was detected ten times or more. The sample has other DNA sequences that encode this CDR3 too. The rearrangement joins TRBV29-1 to TRBJ2-2; 8 bases map to TRBD1. This CDR3 comprises 15 residues. V trimming: 5 bases; J trimming: 1 base; junction bases outside the gene matches: 6. In germline, CDR1 is SQVTM, CDR2 ANQGSEA. The CDR3 DNA is TGCAGCGTTCGTACCGGGACAGGGAACACCGGGGAGCTGTTTTTT. This encodes CSVRTGTGNTGELFF.

The genes are TRBV21-1 and TRBJ2-7; TRBD1, the D gene given by the table, was not confirmed from the DNA. TRBV21-1 is reported as a pseudogene. This CDR3 spans 15 amino acids. CDR3 sequence: CASGFIQGKTYEQYF. CDR3 sequence (DNA): TGTGCCAGCGGATTTATACAGGGCAAGACCTACGAGCAGTACTTC.

This clone has only a few counts. The CDR3 region is CASSFPDTQPQHF. The CDR3, as DNA: TGTGCCAGCAGCTTCCCGGACACTCAGCCCCAGCATTTT. The V call is TRBV5-5, the J call TRBJ1-5; D is possibly TRBD1 (5 bases). In germline, CDR1 is SGHKS, CDR2 YYEKEE (reference sequence). CDR3 length: 13 amino acids. V lost 2 bases and J 6 bases, leaving 9 bases between the germline ends.

The chain is built from TRBV6-5 and TRBJ1-1; 9 bases agree with TRBD1. Germline values: CDR1 MNHEY, CDR2 SVGAGI. This CDR3 is 15 amino acids long. Trimming took 4 bases from V and 3 from J; bases not matched to a gene: 6. CDR3 sequence: CASSSEQGADTEAFF. The CDR3 DNA sequence: TGTGCCAGCAGTTCGGAACAGGGGGCTGACACTGAAGCTTTCTTT.

The chain carries TRBV27 and TRBJ1-6; 7 nucleotides agree with TRBD1. The CDR3 is made up of 19 amino acids. Germline lookup yields CDR1 MNHEY and CDR2 SMNVEV (reference sequence). V dropped 0 bases and J dropped 3; count of bases not matched to a gene: 11. In nucleotides, the CDR3 is TGTGCCAGCAGTTTATCCGCCAGGGGGGCCCAAGTCTATAATTCACCCCTCCACTTT. Translating gives CASSLSARGAQVYNSPLHF.

The genes are TRBV4-3 and TRBJ2-1; 8 nucleotides align to TRBD1. With V trimmed by 1 base and J by 5 bases, 7 bases remained unmatched. Germline V CDR1 and CDR2: LGHNA, YSLEER. This CDR3 contains 16 residues. The CDR3 here is CASSQGGTGRHNEQFF. For the CDR3, the DNA is TGCGCCAGCAGCCAAGGGGGGACAGGTCGCCACAATGAGCAGTTCTTC.

V gene TRBV28 combines with J gene TRBJ1-3, with D possibly TRBD1 on 5 matching bases. CDR1 is MDHEN and CDR2 is SYDVKM in the germline V gene. This CDR3 is built from 14 residues. The V gene lost 10 bases and the J gene lost 1 base, with 14 bases spanning the gap. Written as DNA, the CDR3 is TGTGCCACCTCTCAGGGTTTGTCTGGAAACACCATATATTTT. Its translation is CATSQGLSGNTIYF.

The chain links TRBV2 to TRBJ1-2; the match to TRBD1 covers 8 bases. V lost 8 bases to trimming and J lost 8 bases; unmatched junction nucleotides: 10. The germline V gene encodes CDR1 SNHLY and CDR2 FYNNEI. This CDR3 has 13 residues. In DNA, the CDR3 is TGTGCCAGCTCGCCAGGGGGCGTAGGGGGCTACACCTTC. It codes for CASSPGGVGGYTF.

V is TRBV5-1 and J is TRBJ1-4; 7 bases line up with TRBD1. The V and J ends lost 4 bases and 7 bases, in that order; junction bases with no gene match: 10. The CDR3 is 15 residues long. Germline lookup yields CDR1 SGHRS and CDR2 YFSETQ. CDR3 in amino acids: CASSLTGTELEKLFF. The CDR3 bases are TGCGCCAGCAGCCTTACCGGGACAGAGCTTGAAAAACTGTTTTTT.

This clone has just a few counts. The genes are TRBV6-5 and TRBJ2-2, with D tentatively TRBD2 (5 bases). Germline values: CDR1 MNHEY, CDR2 SVGAGI. This CDR3 has 16 amino acids. V dropped 0 bases and J dropped 6 bases, with 14 bases sitting between them. In DNA form, the CDR3 reads TGTGCCAGCAGTTACTCAGGGAGCGGTGGGGCCGGGGAGCTGTTTTTT. Amino acid sequence: CASSYSGSGGAGELFF.

This chain connects TRBV5-1 to TRBJ2-7; TRBD1 might be the D (5 bases). Germline loops: CDR1 SGHRS, CDR2 YFSETQ. V was pared by 4 bases and J by 0 bases, with 14 bases between. This CDR3 contains 15 residues. CDR3 residues: CASSPRTGSSYEQYF. The CDR3 DNA sequence: TGCGCCAGCAGCCCCCGTACAGGAAGCTCCTACGAGCAGTACTTC.

V usage is TRBV24-1 and J usage is TRBJ1-5, with TRBD1 matching over 10 bases. The CDR3 is 16 residues long. CDR1 KGHDR and CDR2 SFDVKD come from the germline V gene. Trimming cost V 3 bases and J 3 bases; bases outside gene matches: 4. CDR3 DNA: TGTGCCACCAGTGATGCCGGGACAGGGGACAATCAGCCCCAGCATTTT. Translated, it gives CATSDAGTGDNQPQHF.

V and J are TRBV18 and TRBJ2-5, with 9 nucleotides matching TRBD1. V lost 3 bases, J lost 1 base, and 6 bases stayed unmatched. The CDR3 runs 16 residues. Germline V gene lookup returns CDR1 KGHSH and CDR2 LQKENI. The CDR3 region has the DNA TGTGCCAGCTCACCTCTCGGACAGGGGCCCCAAGAGACCCAGTACTTC. Its translation: CASSPLGQGPQETQYF.

The V call is TRBV9, the J call TRBJ2-1, with D possibly being TRBD2 (6 bases). The CDR3 is 14 residues long. Trimming left V 3 bases short and J 8 bases short, with 15 bases between. Germline CDR1 SGDLS, CDR2 YYNGEE. CDR3 nucleotides: TGTGCCAGCAGCGCTAGACTAGTTTTCGATGAGCAGTTCTTC. It is translated as CASSARLVFDEQFF.

This rearrangement joins TRBV27 to TRBJ2-7, with 9 bases aligning to TRBD2. There are 15 residues in the CDR3. Unmatched junction bases numbered 7, after V lost 5 bases and J lost 2 bases. The V gene's germline CDR1 is MNHEY and CDR2 SMNVEV (reference sequence). CDR3 amino acids: CASSKGTSRTYEQYF. The CDR3 region has the DNA TGTGCCAGCAGTAAGGGGACTAGCAGAACCTACGAGCAGTACTTC.

The chain is built from TRBV6-5 and TRBJ2-1, with 9 bases lining up with TRBD1. This CDR3 contains 15 residues. Germline V gene data show CDR1 as MNHEY and CDR2 as SVGAGI. The ends lost 4 bases at V and 7 bases at J; junction bases unmatched: 8. The CDR3 here is CASSFNRDRVNEQFF. DNA of the CDR3: TGTGCCAGCAGTTTCAACCGGGACAGGGTTAATGAGCAGTTCTTC.